The clone carrying this TCR beta chain appeared many times. Its antigen is as yet unknown. The source of the sample is a study of identical twins. Study results and limitations: Out-of-frame beta sequences exhibited a weaker degree of excess twin sharing. Within cord blood, abundant beta clonotypes carried fewer insertions, but memory repertoires showed no such trend.

The V gene lost 1 base and the J gene lost 0 bases, with 6 bases spanning the gap. Germline lookup yields CDR1 SQVTM and CDR2 ANQGSEA. This CDR3 region has 14 residues. A universal primer site arose from template switching, and cDNA bore unique molecular identifiers. TCRdb independently ran MiXCR on the 5' RACE reads; one entry per CDR3 protein. The sample has hundreds of thousands of distinct CDR3 sequences; 9% to 15% are singletons. This same sample was also part of a study on yellow fever vaccine responses in identical twins.

The receptor was derived from a woman between 18 and 29 years old in good health. The chain joins TRBV29-1 to TRBJ2-2; D call uncertain. The source material was CD8+ T cells sorted from blood. CDR3 sequence (DNA): TGCAGCGTTGAAGGTGTCACGAACACCGGGGAGCTGTTTTTT. This encodes CSVEGVTNTGELFF.